Listed below are T cell receptor beta chains from one sample, sequenced in a study of blood T cell repertoires in COVID-19. Repertoires were generated with immunoSEQ multiplex PCR, while TCRdb's copy carries only in-frame clones and drops some. The sample records hundreds of thousands of clones, around 87% being singletons. The specimen sequenced was PBMCs or T cells enriched from blood (not recorded which). These receptors all come from a woman aged 45 to 65 who had recovered from COVID-19. Each CDR3 is given with its conserved first and last residue. A D gene is named only where the DNA matches it firmly. Clone size is shown for a subset of rows, as once, few, many or a class of expanded clone.

>TRBV7-2|TRBJ1-1|-|-
TGTGCCAGCAGCTCGGGGAGGTTTTCGAACACTGAAGCTTTCTTT
CASSSGRFSNTEAFF
>TRBV2|TRBJ2-5|-|TRBD1
TGTGCCAGCAGACAGGACAGGGGGCGCGTAGAGACCCAGTACTTC
CASRQDRGRVETQYF
>TRBV7-7|TRBJ1-5|-|-
TGTGCTAGCAGCTTATTTTATAATTTGTGGGGGCAAGGTTTCAATCAGCCCCAGCATTTT
CASSLFYNLWGQGFNQPQHF
>TRBV11-2|TRBJ1-5|-|-
TGTGCCAGCAGCCTGATCGCGGGACCCCAGCATTTT
CASSLIAGPQHF
>TRBV5-1|TRBJ1-1|-|-
TGCGCCAGCAGCTTGTTTGGTACAGGCCCCATGAACACTGAAGCTTTCTTT
CASSLFGTGPMNTEAFF
>TRBV7-9|TRBJ1-1|-|-
TGTGCCAGCAGCGAAAGACACCCCAACACTGAAGCTTTCTTT
CASSERHPNTEAFF
>TRBV27|TRBJ2-3|-|-
TGTGCCAGCAGTTTAGGGCAATTTGCCACAGATACGCAGTATTTT
CASSLGQFATDTQYF
>TRBV28|TRBJ1-4|-|TRBD1
TGTGCCAGCAGTTTATGGGGACAGGGTGCGAATGAAAAACTGTTTTTT
CASSLWGQGANEKLFF
>TRBV5-1|TRBJ2-7|-|TRBD1
TGCGCCAGCAGCTTGGGTGGGACAGCTCAGGAGCAGTACTTC
CASSLGGTAQEQYF
>TRBV7-3|TRBJ2-1|-|TRBD2
TGTGCCAGCAGCTCCATGGGACTAGCGGACAATGAGCAGTTCTTC
CASSSMGLADNEQFF
>TRBV24-1|TRBJ1-3|-|-
TGTGCCACCAGTGATTTTCCCCGGGCGGGGCCTGGAAACACCATATATTTT
CATSDFPRAGPGNTIYF
>TRBV25-1|TRBJ1-6|-|TRBD1
TGTGCCAGCGGGGACAGGGGGCCATCACCCCTCCACTTT
CASGDRGPSPLHF
>TRBV28|TRBJ1-1|few|-
TGTGCCAGCAGCTCAGTGAACACTGAAGCTTTCTTT
CASSSVNTEAFF
>TRBV10-3|TRBJ1-4|-|TRBD1
TGTGCATCGGGGACAGCAACTAATGAAAAACTGTTTTTT
CASGTATNEKLFF
>TRBV19|TRBJ2-1|-|TRBD2
TGTGCCAGTAATAGCGGGAGAGTCTACAATGAGCAGTTCTTC
CASNSGRVYNEQFF
>TRBV11-2|TRBJ1-1|-|TRBD1
TGTGCCAGCAGCCCAGGGGGACAAGCGAACACTGAAGCTTTCTTT
CASSPGGQANTEAFF
>TRBV19|TRBJ1-4|few|-
TGTGCCAGTAGTGACCCGGGACTGATTAATGAAAAACTGTTTTTT
CASSDPGLINEKLFF
>TRBV7-9|TRBJ1-6|-|TRBD1
TGTGCCAGCAGCCGACACGGGACAGGGGGCGATAATTCACCCCTCCACTTT
CASSRHGTGGDNSPLHF
>TRBV28|TRBJ2-1|-|-
TGTGCCAGCAGTCATGCGACTCTTTTAGCCCTAGGTGCTGAGCAGTTCTTC
CASSHATLLALGAEQFF
>TRBV5-1|TRBJ1-4|-|-
TGCGCCAGCAGCCCCACAAGGGGATGGGAAAAACTGTTTTTT
CASSPTRGWEKLFF
>TRBV10-3|TRBJ2-3|-|-
TGTGCCATCACCGACGAGGTCTCAGGGTCAAGGGATACGCAGTATTTT
CAITDEVSGSRDTQYF
>TRBV30|TRBJ2-7|once|TRBD1
TGTGCCTGGAGGGACAGGGGGTACGAGCAGTACTTC
CAWRDRGYEQYF
>TRBV19|TRBJ1-5|-|-
TGTGCCAGCGTGAACGACAGGAGCAATCAGCCCCAGCATTTT
CASVNDRSNQPQHF
>TRBV7-3|TRBJ1-2|-|-
TGTGCCAGCAGCTTAAATCGGGAGACAGCAGCTAACTATGGCTACACCTTC
CASSLNRETAANYGYTF
>TRBV27|TRBJ1-5|-|TRBD1
TGTGCCAGCAGTTTATTTTGGACAGGGGCAAATCAGCCCCAGCATTTT
CASSLFWTGANQPQHF
>TRBV11-1|TRBJ2-7|-|TRBD2
TGTGCCAGCAGGAGGCGCGGCGGGGGCTACGAGCAGTACTTC
CASRRRGGGYEQYF
>TRBV10-2|TRBJ2-1|-|-
TGCGCCAGCAGTGAGTCTCCCGGCAATGAGCAGTTCTTC
CASSESPGNEQFF
>TRBV2|TRBJ1-6|-|TRBD1
TGTGCCAGCAGAGAAATGACAGGGACTAATTCACCCCTCCACTTT
CASREMTGTNSPLHF
>TRBV5-1|TRBJ1-1|few|TRBD1
TGCGCCAGCAGCCCGGACAGGGACACTGAAGCTTTCTTT
CASSPDRDTEAFF
>TRBV25-1|TRBJ2-2|-|-
TGTGCCAGCAGTGAACCCTCCGCGCAGGGCATGGGGGAGCTGTTTTTT
CASSEPSAQGMGELFF
>TRBV5-1|TRBJ2-1|-|-
TGCGCCAGCGGCCTAGCATCCCTCTACAATGAGCAGTTCTTC
CASGLASLYNEQFF
>TRBV6-5|TRBJ2-7|-|TRBD2
TGTGCCAGCAGGGCCCCTAGCGGGAATTACGAGCAGTACTTC
CASRAPSGNYEQYF
>TRBV21-1|TRBJ2-3|once|-
TGTGTACAGGGAAGGGATACGCAGTATTTT
CVQGRDTQYF
>TRBV3-1/TRBV3-2|TRBJ1-3|-|-
TGTGCCAGCAGCCAAGACGGGGGGAGAAACACCATATATTTT
CASSQDGGRNTIYF
>TRBV27|TRBJ2-3|once|TRBD2
TGTGCCAGCAGTTTCGGGGGGGGAGTAGATACGCAGTATTTT
CASSFGGGVDTQYF
>TRBV9|TRBJ1-2|-|TRBD1
TGTGCCAGCAGCTACGAGACAGGGGGCCTGAACTATGGCTACACCTTC
CASSYETGGLNYGYTF
>TRBV5-6|TRBJ1-6|-|TRBD1
TGTGCCAGCGACTCGCGACAGGGGTGGTCACCCCTCCACTTT
CASDSRQGWSPLHF
>TRBV5-1|TRBJ1-2|-|-
TGCGCCAGCAGCTTACGGACGGGGGAGTCGGAAGGCTACACCTTC
CASSLRTGESEGYTF
>TRBV28|TRBJ1-2|-|TRBD1
TGTGCCAGCAGTTTGGGACAGGGGATAAGGTGGTATGGCTACACCTTC
CASSLGQGIRWYGYTF
>TRBV29-1|TRBJ1-1|-|-
TGCAGCGTTGTGGCGGGGACTGAAGCTTTCTTT
CSVVAGTEAFF
>TRBV19|TRBJ1-5|-|-
TGTGCCAGTAGTATAAGTAGTTATAGCAATCAGCCCCAGCATTTT
CASSISSYSNQPQHF
>TRBV19|TRBJ1-1|once|TRBD1
TGTGCCAGTAGTACCCAAATACCGGGACAGGGGGCCACTGAAGCTTTCTTT
CASSTQIPGQGATEAFF
>TRBV28|TRBJ2-2|few|TRBD2
TGTGCCAGCAGTTTCTGGCGGGAGAGTGCCGGGGAGCTGTTTTTT
CASSFWRESAGELFF
>TRBV5-4|TRBJ2-3|-|TRBD2
TGTGCCAGCAGCGTCCGACTAGCGGCAGCCACAGATACGCAGTATTTT
CASSVRLAAATDTQYF
>TRBV4-2|TRBJ2-1|-|TRBD2
TGTGCCAGCAGCCAAGGGCGGGAGTTCTACAATGAGCAGTTCTTC
CASSQGREFYNEQFF
>TRBV2|TRBJ2-1|-|-
TGTGCCAGCAGTGCAGGTCCGAGCTCCTACAATGAGCAGTTCTTC
CASSAGPSSYNEQFF
>TRBV18|TRBJ1-1|few|-
TGTGCCAGCTCAGGAACAGGTGACACTGAAGCTTTCTTT
CASSGTGDTEAFF